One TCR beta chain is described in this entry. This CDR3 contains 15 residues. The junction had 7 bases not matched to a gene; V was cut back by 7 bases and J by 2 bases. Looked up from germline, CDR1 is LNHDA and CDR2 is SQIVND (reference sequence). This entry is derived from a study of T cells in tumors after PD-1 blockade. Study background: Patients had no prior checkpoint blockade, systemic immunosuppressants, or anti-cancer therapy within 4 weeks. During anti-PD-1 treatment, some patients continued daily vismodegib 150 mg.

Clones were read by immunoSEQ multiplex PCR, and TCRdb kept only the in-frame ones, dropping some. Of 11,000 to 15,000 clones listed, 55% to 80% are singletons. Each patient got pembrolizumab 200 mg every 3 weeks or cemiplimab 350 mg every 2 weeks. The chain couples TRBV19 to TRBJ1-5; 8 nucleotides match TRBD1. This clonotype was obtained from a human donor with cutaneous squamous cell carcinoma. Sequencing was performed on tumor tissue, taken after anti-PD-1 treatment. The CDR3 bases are TGTGCCAGTAAAGGAGGACAGGGCGGCAATCAGCCCCAGCATTTT. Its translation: CASKGGQGGNQPQHF.